The subject of this entry is one T cell receptor beta chain. Its cognate antigen is unknown. The data belong to a study of CD8+CD57+ T cells in acquired aplastic anemia. About the research overall: When averaged, DNA from sorted CD4+ and CD8+ cells came to approximately 3.2 ug. Researchers reported that healthy donors averaged about 9.8 million reads for CD4+ cells. Study-level findings and limits: Patients and controls shared around 30 CD8+ CDR3 sequences. Patients and healthy controls showed no significant CD8+ Simpson's diversity difference.

CDR3 and TCR beta VDJ profiling relied on a genomic DNA template. In TCRdb, the reads were re-called with MiXCR into one record per CDR3 protein. In the table there are 400,000 to 500,000 distinct CDR3 sequences, 65% to 80% of which are singletons. The CDR3 consists of 15 residues. CDR1 is SGHTA and CDR2 is FQGNSA in the germline V gene. After removal of 3 bases from V and 15 bases from J, the junction contained 16 bases not matched to a gene. The rearrangement links TRBV7-2 to TRBJ2-3; 9 bases line up with TRBD2. The sample taken for sequencing was sorted CD4+, CD8+, or CD8+CD57+ T cells (not recorded which) from PBMCs. The clonotype was recovered from a human donor in good health, serving as a control. The CDR3 sequence is CASSFSGGQPQHFYF. CDR3 sequence (DNA): TGTGCCAGCAGCTTTAGCGGGGGTCAGCCCCAGCATTTTTATTTT. The complete variable domain, with remaining parts taken from reference TRBV7-2 and TRBJ2-3, reads GAGVSQSPSNKVTEKGKDVELRCDPISGHTALYWYRQSLGQGLEFLIYFQGNSAPDKSGLPSDRFSAERTGGSVSTLTIQRTQQEDSAVYLCASSFSGGQPQHFYFGPGTRLTVL.